A single sample gave rise to the 32 T cell receptor beta chains below, sequenced in a study of OX40 agonist ivuxolimab in advanced cancers. TCRdb's table, derived via immunoSEQ multiplex PCR, lists solely in-frame clones and lacks some. Among approximately 100,000 clones listed, about 91% were seen once. This specimen consisted of CD4+ or CD8+ T cells sorted from blood, obtained in a trial of the OX40 agonist ivuxolimab. The receptor set was obtained from an adult with an advanced solid tumor such as melanoma, head and neck, liver or kidney cancer.

The J gene is TRBJ2-1, the V gene TRBV6-5, with 13 bases fitting TRBD2. The CDR3 sequence is 15 residues long. CDR1 MNHEY and CDR2 SVGAGI come from the germline V gene. V trimming: 6 bases; J trimming: 6 bases; junction bases outside the gene matches: 5. The CDR3 DNA sequence: TGTGCCAGCAGATTAGGGACTAGCGGGGTCAATGAGCAGTTCTTC. Residues: CASRLGTSGVNEQFF.

The rearrangement links TRBV28 to TRBJ2-2; D uncertain. V dropped 1 base and J dropped 6 bases, with 6 bases sitting between them. The CDR3 has 13 residues. Germline lookup yields CDR1 MDHEN and CDR2 SYDVKM. In DNA, the CDR3 is TGTGCCAGCAGTTTATCGTCCCCCGGGGAGCTGTTTTTT. Protein sequence: CASSLSSPGELFF.

This clone occurred once. The chain combines TRBV7-9 with TRBJ1-4, with TRBD1 identical over 9 bases. V lost 3 bases to trimming and J lost 6 bases; unmatched junction nucleotides: 8. Germline V CDR1 and CDR2: SEHNR, FQNEAQ (reference sequence). The CDR3 is made up of 16 amino acids. DNA of the CDR3: TGTGCCAGCAGCTTCGACAGGGGGTATTTCCATGAAAAACTGTTTTTT. Translating gives CASSFDRGYFHEKLFF.

The V and J genes are TRBV28 and TRBJ2-5, with 11 bases identical to TRBD1. The J segment lost 5 bases and the V segment lost 3 bases, leaving 2 bases of the junction unmatched. The CDR3 loop spans 14 amino acids. Germline assignment: CDR1 MDHEN and CDR2 SYDVKM. CDR3 coding DNA: TGTGCCAGCAGTTTGGACAGGGGGCGGGAGACCCAGTACTTC. This encodes CASSLDRGRETQYF.

The chain recombines TRBV6-6 with TRBJ1-1; D unresolved. The CDR3 is 13 amino acids. Germline CDR1 is MNHNY and CDR2 is SVGAGI (reference sequence). The V gene lost 6 bases and the J gene lost 1 base, with 9 bases spanning the gap. CDR3: CASRNYRNTEAFF. As DNA, the CDR3 is TGTGCCAGCAGAAATTATCGGAACACTGAAGCTTTCTTT.

The rearrangement joins TRBV4-1 to TRBJ1-6; 7 nucleotides align to TRBD1. Germline CDR1 reads MGHRA; CDR2 reads YSYEKL. V shed 5 bases and J 4 bases; nucleotides not matched to a gene: 2. CDR3 size: 14 residues. The chain's CDR3 is CASSEGQYNSPLHF. In nucleotides, the CDR3 is TGCGCCAGCAGCGAGGGACAGTATAATTCACCCCTCCACTTT.

The chain recombines TRBV9 with TRBJ1-1, with TRBD1 matching over 7 bases. Germline V gene sequence: CDR1 SGDLS, CDR2 YYNGEE. V was clipped by 4 bases and J by 0 bases; unmatched bases: 3. The CDR3 spans 14 residues. CDR3 DNA sequence: TGTGCCAGCAGCCCGGACAGGTTGAACACTGAAGCTTTCTTT. As protein: CASSPDRLNTEAFF.

V and J are TRBV28 and TRBJ1-2; no firm D call. The V gene lost 3 bases and the J gene lost 4 bases, with 15 bases spanning the gap. The CDR3 spans 15 residues. Germline V gene lookup returns CDR1 MDHEN and CDR2 SYDVKM. In DNA, the CDR3 is TGTGCCAGCAGTTTGACGCCGCGGGGTGGCTATGGCTACACCTTC. It specifies CASSLTPRGGYGYTF.

A word on this clone: This sample includes further DNA sequences coding for the same CDR3. J is TRBJ2-2 and V is TRBV7-2; D is perhaps TRBD2 (5 bases). The CDR3 is 14 residues long. Germline V gene data show CDR1 as SGHTA and CDR2 as FQGNSA. Trimming cost V 0 bases and J 4 bases, with 6 bases left between them. CDR3 sequence (DNA): TGTGCCAGCAGCTTAGCGGGAGCCACCGGGGAGCTGTTTTTT. Translating it yields CASSLAGATGELFF.

This clone is a singleton in its sample. This chain connects TRBV27 to TRBJ1-3, with 7 positions matching TRBD1. The V gene's germline CDR1 is MNHEY and CDR2 SMNVEV (reference sequence). This CDR3 spans 14 amino acids. J was trimmed by 0 bases and V by 8 bases; bases with no gene match: 4. Written as DNA, the CDR3 is TGTGCCAGCCGAGGGACAGCCTCTGGAAACACCATATATTTT. This gives the protein CASRGTASGNTIYF.

This rearrangement joins TRBV5-1 to TRBJ2-6; no clear D gene. With 0 bases removed from V and 0 bases from J, the gap between germline ends came to 7 bases. Germline lookup yields CDR1 SGHRS and CDR2 YFSETQ. CDR3 length equals 16 residues. CDR3 protein: CASSLDGPSGANVLTF. CDR3 in DNA: TGCGCCAGCAGCTTGGACGGGCCCTCTGGGGCCAACGTCCTGACTTTC.

This sequence joins TRBV7-9 and TRBJ1-2; 10 bases agree with TRBD1. J lost 8 bases, V lost 6 bases, and 9 bases had no gene match. The CDR3 spans 14 residues. Germline CDR1 is SEHNR and CDR2 is FQNEAQ (reference sequence). This chain's CDR3 is CASRPTGGSFGYTF. Here the CDR3 DNA reads TGTGCCAGCAGACCGACAGGGGGCTCCTTCGGCTACACCTTC.

The J gene is TRBJ2-2, the V gene TRBV28; tentatively, D is TRBD1 (6 bases). This CDR3 is built from 14 residues. CDR1 and CDR2 from the germline V gene are MDHEN and SYDVKM. Trimming cost V 3 bases and J 7 bases, with 12 bases left between them. CDR3 sequence: CASSFQQGIGELFF. For the CDR3, the DNA is TGTGCCAGCAGTTTCCAACAGGGAATCGGGGAGCTGTTTTTT.

CDR3 loop: CASSLVRSGELFF. DNA of the CDR3: TGTGCCAGCAGCTTAGTTCGTTCCGGGGAGCTGTTTTTT. The chain links TRBV11-2 to TRBJ2-2; D is uncertain. Germline V gene sequence: CDR1 SGHAT, CDR2 FQNNGV. The CDR3 runs to 13 residues. Trimming removed 1 base at V and 6 bases at J, with 6 bases between. Full variable domain (remainder filled in from reference TRBV11-2 and TRBJ2-2): EAGVAQSPRYKIIEKRQSVAFWCNPISGHATLYWYQQILGQGPKLLIQFQNNGVVDDSQLPKDRFSAERLKGVDSTLKIQPAKLEDSAVYLCASSLVRSGELFFGEGSRLTVL.

J is TRBJ2-7 and V is TRBV5-1; 8 bases align to TRBD2. The V segment lost 1 base and the J segment 3 bases; nucleotides outside the gene matches: 3. The CDR3 contains 14 residues. CDR1 is SGHRS and CDR2 is YFSETQ in the germline V gene. The CDR3 DNA is TGCGCCAGCAGCTTGACTCTAGCGGGCTACGAGCAGTACTTC. Amino acid sequence: CASSLTLAGYEQYF.

The CDR3 protein is CAIVSGTRPRAGYGYTF. The CDR3 DNA reads as TGTGCCATCGTTTCCGGGACTAGACCCAGGGCGGGCTATGGCTACACCTTC. The rearrangement uses TRBV5-3 and TRBJ1-2; D may be TRBD1 (5 bases). TRBV5-3 is known as an ORF, though its function is uncertain. The V and J ends lost 9 bases and 4 bases respectively, with 28 bases between them. The CDR3 sequence is 17 residues long.

This sequence joins TRBV28 and TRBJ2-1; 7 bases line up with TRBD2. Germline values: CDR1 MDHEN, CDR2 SYDVKM. The CDR3 covers 13 residues. With 7 bases clipped from V and 3 bases from J, the junction kept 3 bases outside the gene matches. CDR3 sequence: CASTREDYNEQFF. The CDR3 nucleotides read TGTGCCAGCACCCGGGAGGACTACAATGAGCAGTTCTTC.

This clone has just one count. The chain recombines TRBV11-3 with TRBJ2-1; 7 bases align to TRBD1. The ends lost 4 bases at V and 6 bases at J; junction bases unmatched: 3. The CDR3 sequence is 13 residues long. Germline V gives CDR1 SGHNT, CDR2 YENEEA. DNA for the CDR3: TGTGCCAGCAGCTCCGACAGGGCCAATGAGCAGTTCTTC. It is translated as CASSSDRANEQFF.

The chain recombines TRBV7-2 with TRBJ2-3; 9 nucleotides align to TRBD2. CDR1 is SGHTA and CDR2 is FQGNSA in the germline V gene. The CDR3 contains 16 residues. Germline trimming cut 3 bases from V and 2 bases from J; bases unmatched to any gene: 6. DNA of the CDR3: TGTGCCAGCAGCTTTAGCGGGAGCCCTTCCACAGATACGCAGTATTTT. Protein: CASSFSGSPSTDTQYF.

The table lists this clone with a count of one. The V gene is TRBV29-1, the J gene TRBJ1-1; 7 bases match TRBD1. Germline loops: CDR1 SQVTM, CDR2 ANQGSEA. Trimming cost V 7 bases and J 9 bases; bases outside gene matches: 11. The CDR3 loop spans 12 amino acids. CDR3 nucleotide sequence: TGCAGCGCCACGGACAGGTACGAGAAAGCTTTCTTT. Translating it yields CSATDRYEKAFF.

The chain couples TRBV28 to TRBJ2-1; 13 bases are shared with TRBD2. After removal of 6 bases from V and 12 bases from J, the junction contained 20 bases not matched to a gene. The length of the CDR3 is 18 residues. Germline CDR1 is MDHEN and CDR2 is SYDVKM. The CDR3 here is CASRPPGGLAGYYRGQFF. The CDR3 DNA reads as TGTGCCAGCAGGCCGCCCGGGGGACTAGCGGGGTATTACAGGGGGCAGTTCTTC.

This chain links TRBV20-1 with TRBJ2-5, with a weak D call TRBD2 (7 bases). CDR3 length: 11 amino acids. CDR1 and CDR2 (germline): DFQATT, SNEGSKA (reference sequence). CDR3 bases: TGCGGGGGGGCAGACCAAGAGACCCAGTACTTC. Amino acids: CGGADQETQYF.

The gene calls are TRBV30 and TRBJ1-1, with D possibly matching TRBD1 (5 bases). The V and J ends lost 4 bases and 1 base respectively, with 16 bases between them. CDR3 length: 15 residues. Germline values: CDR1 GTSNPN, CDR2 SVGIG (reference sequence). In DNA form, the CDR3 reads TGTGCCTGGATCTCATCCGGGGCCCGGAACACTGAAGCTTTCTTT. Translating it yields CAWISSGARNTEAFF.

The chain is built from TRBV19 and TRBJ2-5; TRBD2 matches 8 bases. This CDR3 is 14 amino acids long. In germline, CDR1 is LNHDA, CDR2 SQIVND (reference sequence). Germline trimming cut 6 bases from V and 4 bases from J; bases unmatched to any gene: 7. The chain's CDR3 is CASSFLGLAETQYF. The CDR3 DNA reads TGTGCCAGTAGCTTCCTCGGACTAGCAGAGACCCAGTACTTC.

V gene TRBV6-1 combines with J gene TRBJ2-6, with a weak D call TRBD2 (6 bases). The V gene lost 6 bases and the J gene lost 0 bases, with 9 bases spanning the gap. Germline-derived CDR1 and CDR2 are MNHNS and SASEGT. CDR3 length: 15 amino acids. The CDR3 loop reads CASRAGGSGANVLTF. The CDR3 DNA reads as TGTGCCAGCAGGGCCGGGGGCTCTGGGGCCAACGTCCTGACTTTC.

The V gene is TRBV6-1, the J gene TRBJ2-1; 7 positions agree with TRBD2. Germline V gives CDR1 MNHNS, CDR2 SASEGT. J was trimmed by 4 bases and V by 4 bases; bases with no gene match: 7. The CDR3 has 15 residues. The CDR3 nucleotides are TGTGCCAGCAGTGGGCGCGGGAGAGGGTACAATGAGCAGTTCTTC. This translates into CASSGRGRGYNEQFF.

This clone was seen more than once but under ten times. The V call is TRBV18, the J call TRBJ2-1; tentatively, D is TRBD2 (6 bases). The CDR3 length is 14 residues. CDR1 and CDR2 from the germline V gene are KGHSH and LQKENI. Trimming removed 3 bases at V and 6 bases at J, with 12 bases between. The CDR3 protein is CASSPRAGRNEQFF. The CDR3 bases are TGTGCCAGCTCACCCAGAGCGGGTCGCAATGAGCAGTTCTTC.

J is TRBJ1-2 and V is TRBV5-1; D is undetermined. CDR3 length: 13 amino acids. Germline CDR1 reads SGHRS; CDR2 reads YFSETQ. The V end was cut by 3 bases, the J end by 1 base, with 7 bases between. CDR3 sequence: CASSSGGNYGYTF. The CDR3 DNA is TGCGCCAGCAGCTCCGGCGGTAACTATGGCTACACCTTC. Variable domain in full (rest from reference TRBV5-1 and TRBJ1-2): KAGVTQTPRYLIKTRGQQVTLSCSPISGHRSVSWYQQTPGQGLQFLFEYFSETQRNKGNFPGRFSGRQFSNSRSEMNVSTLELGDSALYLCASSSGGNYGYTFGSGTRLTVV.

This chain connects TRBV30 to TRBJ2-1; TRBD2 matches 15 bases. With V trimmed by 3 bases and J by 1 base, 10 bases remained unmatched. This CDR3 is built from 19 residues. The germline V gene encodes CDR1 GTSNPN and CDR2 SVGIG (reference sequence). This CDR3 reads CAWRTGLAGGRGSYNEQFF. DNA for the CDR3: TGTGCCTGGAGGACGGGACTAGCGGGAGGACGAGGGTCCTACAATGAGCAGTTCTTC. The full variable domain, completed using reference TRBV30 and TRBJ2-1, is SQTIHQWPATLVQPVGSPLSLECTVEGTSNPNLYWYRQAAGRGLQLLFYSVGIGQISSEVPQNLSASRPQDRQFILSSKKLLLSDSGFYLCAWRTGLAGGRGSYNEQFFGPGTRLTVL.

The genes are TRBV18 and TRBJ2-2; perhaps TRBD1 as D (6 bases). CDR3 size: 16 residues. V shed 3 bases and J shed 0 bases, with 11 bases lying between them. Germline CDR1 reads KGHSH; CDR2 reads LQKENI. CDR3 bases: TGTGCCAGCTCACCTATGGGGGCCGCGAACACCGGGGAGCTGTTTTTT. Amino acids: CASSPMGAANTGELFF.

The genes are TRBV6-5 and TRBJ2-7; D is unresolved. V lost 8 bases, J lost 2 bases, and 16 bases lay in between. CDR1 and CDR2 (germline): MNHEY, SVGAGI. The CDR3 sequence is 14 residues long. CDR3 in amino acids: CASSKGGAPYEQYF. The CDR3 DNA reads as TGTGCCAGCTCGAAGGGCGGCGCGCCCTACGAGCAGTACTTC.

V usage is TRBV7-8 and J usage is TRBJ2-7; D is unclear. Looked up from germline, CDR1 is SGHVS and CDR2 is FQNEAQ. With 2 bases removed from V and 3 bases from J, the gap between germline ends came to 5 bases. The length of the CDR3 is 12 residues. The CDR3 region is CASSLIGYEQYF. The DNA for the CDR3 is TGTGCCAGCAGCTTAATTGGCTACGAGCAGTACTTC.